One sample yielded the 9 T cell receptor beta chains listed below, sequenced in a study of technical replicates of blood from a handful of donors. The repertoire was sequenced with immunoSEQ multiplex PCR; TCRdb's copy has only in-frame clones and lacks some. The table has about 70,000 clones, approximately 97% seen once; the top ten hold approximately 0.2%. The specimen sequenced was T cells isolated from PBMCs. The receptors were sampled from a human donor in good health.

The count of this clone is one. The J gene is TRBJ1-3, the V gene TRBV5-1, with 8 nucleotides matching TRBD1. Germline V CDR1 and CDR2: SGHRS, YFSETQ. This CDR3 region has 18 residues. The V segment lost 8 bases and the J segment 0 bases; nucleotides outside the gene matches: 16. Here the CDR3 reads CASHSTAGGSNSGNTIYF. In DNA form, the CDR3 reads TGCGCCAGTCACTCAACGGCAGGGGGCTCTAACTCTGGAAACACCATATATTTT. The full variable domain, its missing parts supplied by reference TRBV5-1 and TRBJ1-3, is KAGVTQTPRYLIKTRGQQVTLSCSPISGHRSVSWYQQTPGQGLQFLFEYFSETQRNKGNFPGRFSGRQFSNSRSEMNVSTLELGDSALYLCASHSTAGGSNSGNTIYFGEGSWLTVV.

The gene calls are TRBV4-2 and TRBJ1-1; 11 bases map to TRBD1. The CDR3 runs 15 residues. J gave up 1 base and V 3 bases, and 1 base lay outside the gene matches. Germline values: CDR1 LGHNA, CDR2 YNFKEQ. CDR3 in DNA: TGTGCCAGCAGCCAGGGGACAGGGGGGAACACTGAAGCTTTCTTT. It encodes CASSQGTGGNTEAFF.

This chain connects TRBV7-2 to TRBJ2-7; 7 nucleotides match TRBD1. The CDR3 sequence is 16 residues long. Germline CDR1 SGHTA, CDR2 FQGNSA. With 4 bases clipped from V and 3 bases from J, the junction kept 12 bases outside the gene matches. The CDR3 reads CASSSRQGTEVYEQYF. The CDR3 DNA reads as TGTGCCAGCAGCTCTAGACAGGGTACTGAGGTCTACGAGCAGTACTTC.

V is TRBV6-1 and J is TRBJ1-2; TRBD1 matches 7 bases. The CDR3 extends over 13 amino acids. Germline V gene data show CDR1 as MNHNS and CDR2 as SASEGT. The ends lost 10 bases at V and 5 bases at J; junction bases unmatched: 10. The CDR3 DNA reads TGTGCCACCGACCTTCGGACAGGATATGGCTACACCTTC. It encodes CATDLRTGYGYTF.

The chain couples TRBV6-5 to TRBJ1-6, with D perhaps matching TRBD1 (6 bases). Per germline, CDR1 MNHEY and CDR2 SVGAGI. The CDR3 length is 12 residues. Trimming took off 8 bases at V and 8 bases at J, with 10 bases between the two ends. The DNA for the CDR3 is TGTGCCAGCCGGGGGGCTGATTCACCCCTCCACTTT. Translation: CASRGADSPLHF.

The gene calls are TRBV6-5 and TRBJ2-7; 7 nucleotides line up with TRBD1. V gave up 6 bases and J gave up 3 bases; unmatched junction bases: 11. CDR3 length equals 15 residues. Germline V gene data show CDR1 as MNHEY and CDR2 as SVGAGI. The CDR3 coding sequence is TGTGCCAGCAGCTCCGGGACAGCAGCCAGCTACGAGCAGTACTTC. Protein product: CASSSGTAASYEQYF.

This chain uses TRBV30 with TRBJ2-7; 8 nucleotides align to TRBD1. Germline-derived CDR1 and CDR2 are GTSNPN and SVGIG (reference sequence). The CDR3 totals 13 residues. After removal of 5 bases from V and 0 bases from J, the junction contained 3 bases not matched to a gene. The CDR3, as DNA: TGTGCCTGGCGCCAGGGGGCCTCCTACGAGCAGTACTTC. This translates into CAWRQGASYEQYF.

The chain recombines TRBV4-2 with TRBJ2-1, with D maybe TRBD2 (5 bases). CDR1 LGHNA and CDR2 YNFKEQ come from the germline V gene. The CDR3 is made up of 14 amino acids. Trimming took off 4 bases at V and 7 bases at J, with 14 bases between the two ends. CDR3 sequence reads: CASSRETSWNEQFF. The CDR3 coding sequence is TGTGCCAGCAGCCGGGAGACCTCTTGGAATGAGCAGTTCTTC.

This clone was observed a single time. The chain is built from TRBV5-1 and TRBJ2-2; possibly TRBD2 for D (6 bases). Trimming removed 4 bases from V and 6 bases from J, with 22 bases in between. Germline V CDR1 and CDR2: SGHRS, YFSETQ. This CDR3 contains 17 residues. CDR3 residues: CASSRDGGVTGSGELFF. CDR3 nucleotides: TGCGCCAGCAGCCGGGACGGGGGTGTCACGGGCTCCGGGGAGCTGTTTTTT.